Listed below are T cell receptor beta chains from one sample, sequenced in a study of patients and donors after allogeneic stem cell transplantation. Via MiXCR, TCRdb re-called the RT-PCR reads, giving one row per CDR3 protein. Of some 960,000 distinct CDR3 sequences listed, 18% are singletons. The source material was blood, either unsorted or a sorted T cell fraction (not recorded which). These receptors came from a human donor who was either an allogeneic HSCT recipient or a stem cell or donor lymphocyte infusion donor (not recorded which). It is not recorded whose cells these are; they may come from a transplant donor. Both conserved end residues are trimmed from each CDR3. Each record gives: V gene, J gene, CDR3 protein.

>TRBV7-3|TRBJ2-7
ARGGEQY
>TRBV10-3|TRBJ2-2
ATHPPAPRTGELF
>TRBV7-3|TRBJ2-1
ASSPGLAGEVRYNEQF
>TRBV9|TRBJ1-4
ASSVESRGSEKLF
>TRBV9|TRBJ2-3
ASSPGGLGTQY
>TRBV7-7|TRBJ2-2
ASSGSIAEDAGELF
>TRBV2|TRBJ1-2
ASSDRSTLLYGYT
>TRBV6-2/TRBV6-3|TRBJ2-7
ASSRTGPYEQY
>TRBV10-3|TRBJ2-4
AISETTNIQY
>TRBV10-3|TRBJ2-7
ATKRGSGLATSYEQY
>TRBV20-1|TRBJ2-1
SARDRAGHNEQF
>TRBV12-3/TRBV12-4|TRBJ2-3
APGWGTDTQY
>TRBV4-2|TRBJ2-3
ASSPKWREEADTQY
>TRBV6-1|TRBJ1-3
ASSDSLADTIY
>TRBV27|TRBJ1-1
ASLWGTEAF
>TRBV29-1|TRBJ1-6
SAGDAPNSPPH
>TRBV6-1|TRBJ2-3
ASSPSTGYTQY
>TRBV3-1|TRBJ1-1
ASSQEGLRGTEAF
>TRBV6-4|TRBJ2-1
ASSAIQGDSYNEQF
>TRBV5-6|TRBJ2-3
ASTFGQGRTDTQY
>TRBV5-1|TRBJ1-2
ASSRSTGDYGYT
>TRBV20-1|TRBJ2-3
SAGTRADTQY
>TRBV18|TRBJ1-1
ASSPPFGRGVAEAF